The 3 T cell receptor beta chains listed next were all sequenced from one sample in a study of blood T cells in healthy people across ages. The authors ran a second PCR of 7 to 11 cycles using a sample-barcoded 5' primer and a J-beta primer mix. Each CDR3 protein is one row after TCRdb ran MiXCR on the 5' RACE reads. Of 700,000 or so distinct CDR3 sequences listed, 35% to 50% are singletons. The material sequenced was blood. All receptors derive from a man at least 80 years old in good health.

V is TRBV7-2 and J is TRBJ1-5; D is unclear. This CDR3 is built from 14 residues. V gave up 2 bases and J gave up 1 base, with 6 bases separating them. Germline V gene sequence: CDR1 SGHTA, CDR2 FQGNSA. The DNA of the CDR3 is TGTGCCAGCAGCTTACAACAGAGCAATCAGCCCCAGCATTTT. Translation: CASSLQQSNQPQHF. The whole variable domain, filled in from reference TRBV7-2 and TRBJ1-5, reads GAGVSQSPSNKVTEKGKDVELRCDPISGHTALYWYRQSLGQGLEFLIYFQGNSAPDKSGLPSDRFSAERTGGSVSTLTIQRTQQEDSAVYLCASSLQQSNQPQHFGDGTRLSIL.

This clonotype occurred once. The V call is TRBV6-1, the J call TRBJ2-5; D is possibly TRBD1 (5 bases). Gene TRBJ2-7 matches the end of the DNA better, so the J call may be wrong. Germline lookup yields CDR1 MNHNS and CDR2 SASEGT. The CDR3 spans 13 residues. CDR3 sequence reads: CASIQQAADEQYF. CDR3 nucleotide sequence: TGTGCCAGCATTCAACAGGCGGCCGACGAGCAGTACTTC.

The count of this clonotype is one. The junction does not match germline at one end; this may be a read error. The J gene is TRBJ2-3, the V gene TRBV5-1; D uncertain. The germline CDR1 and CDR2 sequences are SGHRS and YFSETQ. The CDR3 runs to 16 residues. In DNA, the CDR3 is TGCGCCAGCAACTTGGCCACACGAGGAGGCACAGATACGCAGTATTTT. Translated: CASNLATRGGTDTQYF. The full variable domain, in which reference TRBV5-1 and TRBJ2-3 provide the parts outside the CDR3, is KAGVTQTPRYLIKTRGQQVTLSCSPISGHRSVSWYQQTPGQGLQFLFEYFSETQRNKGNFPGRFSGRQFSNSRSEMNVSTLELGDSALYLCASNLATRGGTDTQYFGPGTRLTVL.